This T cell receptor beta chain derives from a study of technical replicates of blood from a few donors. Trimming removed 2 bases from V and 6 bases from J, with 11 bases in between. Germline V gene lookup returns CDR1 WNHNN and CDR2 SYGVQD (reference sequence). CDR3 length equals 14 residues. Profiling relied on immunoSEQ multiplex PCR, and the TCRdb table lists in-frame clones only, not all of them. The table shows more than 75,000 clones, with roughly 90% occurring only once. The TCR was taken from a human donor in good health. Sequenced sample: T cells isolated from PBMCs. V is TRBV10-1 and J is TRBJ2-1; D is perhaps TRBD2 (6 bases). Written as DNA, the CDR3 is TGCGCCAGCAGTGAGAGGGCGGGGATCAATGAGCAGTTCTTC. This translates into CASSERAGINEQFF.